These 13 T cell receptor beta chains originate from one sample sequenced in a study of T cell responses to AZD1222 COVID-19 vaccine. Method: immunoSEQ multiplex PCR; TCRdb's copy keeps in-frame clones and lacks some. The sample holds around 130,000 clones, 93% seen once. Specimen: peripheral blood, collected on day 0 of AZD1222 vaccination. These receptors all come from an adult in good health.

The chain recombines TRBV28 with TRBJ1-2; TRBD1 aligns across 8 bases. Germline values: CDR1 MDHEN, CDR2 SYDVKM. The CDR3 is 16 residues long. V was pared by 5 bases and J by 4 bases, with 12 bases of the junction left unmatched. The CDR3 loop is CASSQPGQGIIYGYTF. The CDR3 bases are TGTGCCAGCAGTCAACCCGGACAGGGAATCATCTATGGCTACACCTTC.

The genes are TRBV29-1 and TRBJ1-1; D might be TRBD1 (5 bases). Per the germline V gene, CDR1 is SQVTM and CDR2 is ANQGSEA. The CDR3 loop spans 15 amino acids. The germline V and J ends were trimmed by 8 bases and 4 bases, with 23 bases remaining between them. The CDR3: CSTGGELWLATEAFF. The CDR3 DNA reads TGCAGCACGGGGGGGGAATTGTGGCTAGCCACTGAAGCTTTCTTT.

The rearrangement joins TRBV6-5 to TRBJ2-5; 13 bases align to TRBD2. Germline loops: CDR1 MNHEY, CDR2 SVGAGI. V trimming: 5 bases; J trimming: 5 bases; junction bases outside the gene matches: 5. The CDR3 sequence is 15 residues long. CDR3 protein: CASSITSGGAETQYF. CDR3 in DNA: TGTGCCAGCAGTATCACTAGCGGGGGGGCGGAGACCCAGTACTTC.

The chain links TRBV19 to TRBJ1-5, with no clear D. The CDR3 spans 13 residues. The V end was cut by 8 bases, the J end by 0 bases, with 8 bases between. CDR1 LNHDA and CDR2 SQIVND come from the germline V gene (reference sequence). Written as DNA, the CDR3 is TGTGCCAGTTCCCTGGATAGCAATCAGCCCCAGCATTTT. This sequence encodes CASSLDSNQPQHF.

This sequence joins TRBV7-6 and TRBJ1-2, with a weak D call TRBD1 (6 bases). V was trimmed by 4 bases and J by 4 bases, leaving 19 bases between them. This CDR3 is 16 amino acids long. Germline assignment: CDR1 SGHVS and CDR2 FNYEAQ. CDR3: CASSSRPPGEGYGYTF. The CDR3 DNA reads as TGTGCCAGCAGCTCGCGACCCCCAGGGGAGGGCTATGGCTACACCTTC.

The CDR3 here is CASSPGLYGEQFF. Written as DNA, the CDR3 is TGTGCCAGCAGCCCGGGACTTTACGGTGAGCAGTTCTTC. The chain uses TRBV7-9 and TRBJ2-1; D is perhaps TRBD2 (6 bases). The CDR3 consists of 13 residues. The V end was cut by 5 bases, the J end by 9 bases, with 14 bases between. Germline loops: CDR1 SEHNR, CDR2 FQNEAQ (reference sequence).

In nucleotides, the CDR3 is TGCAGCGTTGTCCGCGGGACCGCAACTGAAGCTTTCTTT. Amino acid sequence: CSVVRGTATEAFF. The chain uses TRBV29-1 and TRBJ1-1; D possibly corresponds to TRBD1 (5 bases). CDR1 is SQVTM, CDR2 ANQGSEA, per germline. The CDR3 has 13 amino acids. Trimming stripped 4 bases from V and 5 bases from J, with 14 bases between. The full variable domain, in which reference TRBV29-1 and TRBJ1-1 provide the parts outside the CDR3, is SAVISQKPSRDICQRGTSLTIQCQVDSQVTMMFWYRQQPGQSLTLIATANQGSEATYESGFVIDKFPISRPNLTFSTLTVSNMSPEDSSIYLCSVVRGTATEAFFGQGTRLTVV.

The genes are TRBV7-2 and TRBJ2-7; D possibly uses TRBD1 or TRBD2 (5 bases each). The CDR3 is 14 amino acids. V was cut by 1 base and J by 0 bases, with 7 bases left in between. CDR1 and CDR2 from the germline V gene are SGHTA and FQGNSA. The CDR3 reads CASSLEGSSYEQYF. The CDR3 nucleotides are TGTGCCAGCAGCTTAGAGGGGAGCTCCTACGAGCAGTACTTC.

The chain employs TRBV4-1 and TRBJ1-6, with TRBD1 identical over 7 bases. With 1 base clipped from V and 14 bases from J, the junction kept 8 bases outside the gene matches. Germline V gene data show CDR1 as MGHRA and CDR2 as YSYEKL. CDR3 size: 14 residues. CDR3 loop: CASSQGAQGFALHF. The CDR3 DNA reads TGCGCCAGCAGCCAAGGCGCACAGGGGTTCGCCCTCCACTTT.

CDR3: CASSWWTGDGYTF. For the CDR3, the DNA is TGTGCCAGCAGCTGGTGGACAGGGGATGGCTACACCTTC. The chain uses TRBV11-2 and TRBJ1-2, with 9 bases matching TRBD1. CDR1 SGHAT and CDR2 FQNNGV come from the germline V gene. V shed 4 bases, J shed 6 bases, and the junction held 3 bases outside the gene matches. This CDR3 comprises 13 residues.

In DNA form, the CDR3 reads TGTGCCAGCAGCGTAGGAAACCAGGGGATGAGGCCTGAGAACTATGGCTACACCTTC. It specifies CASSVGNQGMRPENYGYTF. The chain joins TRBV9 to TRBJ1-2, with D maybe TRBD1 (6 bases). Germline V gene data show CDR1 as SGDLS and CDR2 as YYNGEE. CDR3 length: 19 amino acids. Deletions cut 0 bases from V and 2 bases from J, with 23 bases between.

The rearrangement links TRBV11-2 to TRBJ1-4; 7 bases align to TRBD1. Germline CDR1 is SGHAT and CDR2 is FQNNGV. Trimming cost V 4 bases and J 4 bases; bases outside gene matches: 6. CDR3 length: 15 amino acids. CDR3 sequence reads: CASSSRTGYNEKLFF. In DNA form, the CDR3 reads TGTGCCAGCAGCTCACGGACAGGATATAATGAAAAACTGTTTTTT.

The V and J genes are TRBV6-5 and TRBJ2-7; D is ambiguous. Looked up from germline, CDR1 is MNHEY and CDR2 is SVGAGI. The CDR3 is 13 amino acids. V gave up 0 bases and J gave up 6 bases, with 9 bases separating them. For the CDR3, the DNA is TGTGCCAGCAGTTACTCGGTGGGTAGCGAGCAGTACTTC. This encodes CASSYSVGSEQYF.